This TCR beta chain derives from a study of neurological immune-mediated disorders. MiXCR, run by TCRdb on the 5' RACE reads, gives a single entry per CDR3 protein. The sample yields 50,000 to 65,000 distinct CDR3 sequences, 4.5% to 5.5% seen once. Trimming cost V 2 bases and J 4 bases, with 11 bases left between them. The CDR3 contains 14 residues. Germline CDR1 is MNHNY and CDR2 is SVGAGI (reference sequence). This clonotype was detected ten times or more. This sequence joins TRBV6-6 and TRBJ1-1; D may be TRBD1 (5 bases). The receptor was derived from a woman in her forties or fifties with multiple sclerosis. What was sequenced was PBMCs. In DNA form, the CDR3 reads TGTGCCAGCAGTTACAATGGGGGAGGCACTGAAGCTTTCTTT. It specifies CASSYNGGGTEAFF.